These T cell receptor beta chains were read from a single sample in a study of CD8+ T cells in alopecia areata. Method: immunoSEQ multiplex PCR; TCRdb's copy keeps in-frame clones and lacks some. The sample has fewer than 100,000 clones; over 70% are singletons. Specimen: CD8+ T cells sorted from blood, collected at week 44, from a patient treated with tofacitinib. These receptors were collected from a human donor with alopecia areata. The CDR3 runs from the conserved cysteine through the conserved F or W.

TRBJ1-6 | TRBV7-8 | CASTSRERGRSPLHF
TRBJ2-6 | TRBV4-3 | CASSQQFSGANVLTF
TRBJ1-6 | TRBV4-1 | CASSQDGDYNSPLHF
TRBJ2-3 | TRBV6-5 | CASRLGGPYTDTQYF
TRBJ2-7 | TRBV6-5 | CASSYQVGDWTGQYF
TRBJ2-7 | TRBV5-6 | CASSPGTGRIYEQYF
TRBJ2-7 | TRBV6-5 | CASSYSRGASYEQYF
TRBJ2-7 | TRBV2 | CASSERDEQYF
TRBJ2-3 | TRBV27 | CASKGEGGTGDTQYF
TRBJ2-1 | TRBV18 | CASSPPKLAGGPGEQFF
TRBJ2-1 | TRBV4-3 | CASSQDGTGTNEQFF
TRBJ2-7 | TRBV4-2 | CASSQDGGGEQYF
TRBJ2-7 | TRBV30 | CAWTRGSYEQYF
TRBJ2-7 | TRBV4-3 | CASSQVSAQAEQYF
TRBJ2-1 | TRBV30 | CAWSVLAGANEQFF
TRBJ1-1 | TRBV7-2 | CASSLSSVTEAFF
TRBJ1-1 | TRBV2 | CATGALRGDTEAFF
TRBJ2-1 | TRBV11-1 | CASGGSVDEQFF
TRBJ1-2 | TRBV21-1 | CASSKGTGGTQPTTF
TRBJ2-1 | TRBV5-1 | CASSDSGYFHDEQFF
TRBJ2-7 | TRBV10-3 | CAISETQTGPGGYEQYF
TRBJ2-1 | TRBV4-3 | CASSPTGGNEQFF
TRBJ1-2 | TRBV29-1 | CSVIEGDGNYGYTF
TRBJ2-5 | TRBV27 | CASSFDRGETQYF
TRBJ2-2 | TRBV9 | CASSNPVQGSTGELFF
TRBJ2-7 | TRBV4-2 | CASSQRVGGSYEQYF
TRBJ1-2 | TRBV4-1 | CASSPGGGSDGYTF
TRBJ1-3 | TRBV15 | CATSRGDSSGNTIYF
TRBJ2-1 | TRBV5-6 | CASSLAKWDEQFF
TRBJ2-5 | TRBV29-1 | CSVDGIIPRGGLEETQYF
TRBJ1-5 | TRBV27 | CASSTTAQPQHF
TRBJ2-7 | TRBV27 | CASSQRQGIDEQYF
TRBJ2-1 | TRBV29-1 | CSVVKGEQFF
TRBJ2-7 | TRBV7-9 | CASSREGFYEQYF
TRBJ1-1 | TRBV27 | CASSSGTGGVRAFF
TRBJ2-6 | TRBV7-4 | CASSPRTGGLSANVLTF
TRBJ2-3 | TRBV11-2 | CASSLGAGNTDTQYF
TRBJ1-4 | TRBV25-1 | CASSEWVGTENEKLFF
TRBJ1-5 | TRBV4-3 | CASSREARGDQPQHF
TRBJ2-1 | TRBV9 | CASSVAPGNEQFF
TRBJ1-4 | TRBV4-3 | CASSRLQGTNEKLFF
TRBJ2-6 | TRBV7-2 | CASSLNDRGLGANVLTF